What follows are 32 T cell receptor beta chains derived from one specimen sequenced in a study of T cells in Graves' hyperthyroidism and ophthalmopathy. Amplified TCR beta CDR3 regions derived from RNA transcripts. In the first-round RT-PCR of the TCR CDR3, the HTBI primer set was used. TCRdb recomputed calls from the multiplex PCR reads with MiXCR, one row per CDR3 protein. The sample contains some 300,000 distinct CDR3 sequences, roughly 19% of which appear only once. Sequenced input: blood. The receptors originated from a man between 50 and 59 years old with Graves' ophthalmopathy.

This clonotype was counted ten times or more. The chain has TRBV20-1 and TRBJ2-3; D unclear. The length of the CDR3 is 12 residues. V was clipped by 6 bases and J by 5 bases, with 12 bases between them. CDR1 is DFQATT, CDR2 SNEGSKA, per germline (reference sequence). CDR3 protein: CSAARSEDTQYF. CDR3 DNA sequence: TGCAGTGCCGCGCGTAGTGAAGATACGCAGTATTTT.

In its sample, this clonotype was seen many times. V is TRBV7-9 and J is TRBJ1-1; 7 bases are a match to TRBD1. Germline V lookup: CDR1 SEHNR, CDR2 FQNEAQ (reference sequence). V lost 5 bases to trimming and J lost 0 bases; unmatched junction nucleotides: 9. This CDR3 spans 16 amino acids. Written as DNA, the CDR3 is TGTGCCAGCAGCGTCCAGTCCGGGACAGTGAACACTGAAGCTTTCTTT. Translated: CASSVQSGTVNTEAFF.

The V gene is TRBV7-3, the J gene TRBJ1-2; TRBD1 is a possible D gene (6 bases). Germline V gives CDR1 SGHTA, CDR2 FQGTGA. V was cut by 2 bases and J by 4 bases, with 14 bases left in between. This CDR3 region has 15 residues. The CDR3 DNA is TGTGCCAGCAGCTTAGTTTCCGGGACACTCTATGGCTACACCTTC. As protein: CASSLVSGTLYGYTF.

This clonotype was seen ten or more times. The rearrangement joins TRBV28 to TRBJ2-3, with TRBD2 as a possible D gene (6 bases). Germline CDR1 MDHEN, CDR2 SYDVKM. CDR3 size: 14 residues. The V end lost 2 bases, the J end lost 2 bases, and 8 bases lay between the germline ends. The CDR3 is CASSLREYTDTQYF. CDR3 DNA: TGTGCCAGCAGTTTACGGGAGTACACAGATACGCAGTATTTT.

This clonotype was recorded a few times. The gene calls are TRBV6-1 and TRBJ2-2; 7 positions match TRBD1. CDR3 length: 15 residues. V lost 6 bases, J lost 4 bases, and 8 bases stayed unmatched. In germline, CDR1 is MNHNS, CDR2 SASEGT. This CDR3 reads CASSPGQSGTGELFF. CDR3 nucleotides: TGTGCCAGCAGCCCGGGACAGAGTGGCACCGGGGAGCTGTTTTTT.

This clonotype was detected a few times. A single base separates this from a much larger clone, so it may be a read error. The chain recombines TRBV28 with TRBJ2-1; maybe TRBD2 (6 bases). Germline V gene data show CDR1 as MDHEN and CDR2 as SYDVKM. CDR3 length equals 16 residues. This CDR3 is CASSPGDLSSYSEQFF. The CDR3 DNA reads as TGTGCCAGCAGTCCGGGGGACTTGAGCTCCTACAGTGAGCAGTTCTTC.

CDR3 nucleotides: TGCAGTGCTAAGGAGGACATTCGGGTATACTTC. This sequence encodes CSAKEDIRVYF. The chain combines TRBV20-1 with TRBJ2-5, with D possibly called TRBD1 or TRBD2 (5 bases each). The length of the CDR3 is 11 residues. V was pared by 4 bases and J by 14 bases, with 17 bases between. Germline CDR1 reads DFQATT; CDR2 reads SNEGSKA (reference sequence).

This clonotype was found many times. The chain couples TRBV2 to TRBJ2-7; TRBD2 is a possible D gene (5 bases). The CDR3 is 15 residues long. Trimming removed 1 base at V and 3 bases at J, with 13 bases between. CDR1 SNHLY and CDR2 FYNNEI come from the germline V gene. CDR3 sequence: CASSEEVATIYEQYF. CDR3 nucleotide sequence: TGTGCCAGCAGTGAAGAGGTAGCGACTATCTACGAGCAGTACTTC.

The chain couples TRBV29-1 to TRBJ1-2; the D is unclear. The CDR3 is made up of 14 amino acids. Germline assignment: CDR1 SQVTM and CDR2 ANQGSEA. Trimming pared 0 bases from V and 2 bases from J, leaving 10 bases between. CDR3 coding DNA: TGCAGCGTTGAAGATCGGTGGGTCAACTATGGCTACACCTTC. It codes for CSVEDRWVNYGYTF.

This clonotype was found many times. The rearrangement links TRBV7-8 to TRBJ2-5, with 9 bases aligning to TRBD1. J was trimmed by 2 bases and V by 5 bases; bases with no gene match: 18. This CDR3 is built from 19 residues. Per the germline V gene, CDR1 is SGHVS and CDR2 is FQNEAQ. The CDR3, as DNA: TGTGCCAGCAGCGCCCGGGATGGACAGGGGCTGTCTCTACAAGAGACCCAGTACTTC. Translated: CASSARDGQGLSLQETQYF.

This clonotype appeared many times. The J gene is TRBJ2-5, the V gene TRBV29-1, with TRBD1 matching 11 bases. Trimming removed 5 bases from V and 5 bases from J; junction bases left unmatched: 4. The CDR3 loop spans 13 amino acids. CDR1 and CDR2 from the germline V gene are SQVTM and ANQGSEA. The CDR3 DNA sequence: TGCAGCGTTAGGACAGGGGGCATGGAGACCCAGTACTTC. It translates to CSVRTGGMETQYF. The full variable domain, its missing parts supplied by reference TRBV29-1 and TRBJ2-5, is SAVISQKPSRDICQRGTSLTIQCQVDSQVTMMFWYRQQPGQSLTLIATANQGSEATYESGFVIDKFPISRPNLTFSTLTVSNMSPEDSSIYLCSVRTGGMETQYFGPGTRLLVL.

This clonotype appeared many times. The V call is TRBV28, the J call TRBJ1-4; the D gene is possibly TRBD1 (5 bases). V dropped 5 bases and J dropped 7 bases, with 14 bases sitting between them. Germline-derived CDR1 and CDR2 are MDHEN and SYDVKM. This CDR3 spans 14 amino acids. As DNA, the CDR3 is TGTGCCAGCAGTCGCCGGGGCGGCGGTGAAAAACTGTTTTTT. This codes for CASSRRGGGEKLFF.

CDR3 coding DNA: TGTGCCAGTAGGCGAGACAGCCACACTGAAGCTTTCTTT. Its protein product is CASRRDSHTEAFF. The chain recombines TRBV19 with TRBJ1-1; tentative D call: TRBD1 (5 bases). V was pared by 6 bases and J by 3 bases, with 11 bases between. Germline assignment: CDR1 LNHDA and CDR2 SQIVND (reference sequence). The CDR3 extends over 13 amino acids.

There are many counts of this clonotype. The rearrangement uses TRBV30 and TRBJ2-7; tentatively, D is TRBD2 (5 bases). The germline CDR1 and CDR2 sequences are GTSNPN and SVGIG (reference sequence). The V and J ends lost 3 bases and 6 bases respectively, with 9 bases between them. The length of the CDR3 is 11 residues. Here the CDR3 DNA reads TGTGCCTGGAGAACGGGGAGCGAGCAGTACTTC. It codes for CAWRTGSEQYF.

This clonotype was recorded a few times. The chain employs TRBV24-1 and TRBJ2-1; the match to TRBD2 covers 14 bases. The CDR3 runs to 19 residues. V was pared by 5 bases and J by 5 bases, with 13 bases of the junction left unmatched. Germline CDR1 and CDR2: KGHDR and SFDVKD. The CDR3 DNA sequence: TGTGCCACCAGTGCCGTCGGGCGGACTAGCGGGAGGCGGAACAATGAGCAGTTCTTC. This gives the protein CATSAVGRTSGRRNNEQFF.

This clonotype has a handful of counts. The chain uses TRBV11-2 and TRBJ2-5; 10 nucleotides agree with TRBD2. Germline CDR1 and CDR2: SGHAT and FQNNGV. The trim removed 4 bases at V and 5 bases at J, leaving 7 bases unmatched. This CDR3 has 15 amino acids. In DNA form, the CDR3 reads TGTGCCAGCAGCTGGCTAGCGGGAGAGGGGGAGACCCAGTACTTC. As protein: CASSWLAGEGETQYF.

This clonotype has a count of ten or more. The chain uses TRBV3-1 and TRBJ1-1; D may be TRBD1 (6 bases). V was pared by 0 bases and J by 3 bases, with 14 bases between. Germline V gene lookup returns CDR1 LGHDT and CDR2 YNNKEL (reference sequence). The CDR3 contains 16 residues. CDR3 sequence reads: CASSQDRGGWDTEAFF. The CDR3 DNA is TGTGCCAGCAGCCAAGATAGGGGGGGCTGGGACACTGAAGCTTTCTTT.

A word on this clonotype: Possible read error: a much larger clone is one base away. The genes are TRBV20-1 and TRBJ2-1; D is unclear. V was cut by 7 bases and J by 2 bases, with 21 bases left in between. Germline-derived CDR1 and CDR2 are DFQATT and SNEGSKA (reference sequence). This CDR3 contains 16 residues. CDR3 loop: CSVKDRQRATYNEQFF. The CDR3 region has the DNA TGCAGTGTAAAAGACCGCCAACGGGCCACCTACAATGAGCAGTTCTTC.

This clonotype showed up just a few times. CDR3 amino acids: CASSETGGYGYTF. DNA for the CDR3: TGTGCCAGCAGTGAAACAGGGGGCTATGGCTACACCTTC. The chain couples TRBV6-1 to TRBJ1-2; 8 bases align to TRBD1. The trim removed 2 bases at V and 4 bases at J, leaving 0 bases unmatched. This CDR3 spans 13 amino acids. Germline V gene data show CDR1 as MNHNS and CDR2 as SASEGT.

This clonotype was seen a few times. This sequence joins TRBV3-1 and TRBJ2-3; 8 bases fit TRBD1. The CDR3 extends over 17 amino acids. V dropped 4 bases and J dropped 0; count of bases not matched to a gene: 9. Germline-derived CDR1 and CDR2 are LGHDT and YNNKEL (reference sequence). CDR3 protein: CASSPLPRDRSTDTQYF. The DNA for the CDR3 is TGTGCCAGCAGCCCCCTCCCGCGGGACAGGAGCACAGATACGCAGTATTTT.

The chain carries TRBV29-1 and TRBJ1-4, with D possibly matching TRBD1 (5 bases). CDR3 length: 12 amino acids. Germline lookup yields CDR1 SQVTM and CDR2 ANQGSEA. CDR3 protein: CIARGLDEKLFF. The CDR3 DNA reads as TGCATCGCACGGGGACTGGATGAAAAACTGTTTTTT. Variable domain in full (rest from reference TRBV29-1 and TRBJ1-4): SAVISQKPSRDICQRGTSLTIQCQVDSQVTMMFWYRQQPGQSLTLIATANQGSEATYESGFVIDKFPISRPNLTFSTLTVSNMSPEDSSIYLCIARGLDEKLFFGSGTQLSVL.

This clonotype was counted at least ten times. J is TRBJ2-1 and V is TRBV11-1; 10 bases match TRBD2. Germline V gene lookup returns CDR1 SGHAT and CDR2 FQDESV (reference sequence). Unmatched junction bases numbered 4, after V lost 2 bases and J lost 9 bases. The CDR3 is 14 residues long. The CDR3 protein is CASSLLAGVGEQFF. CDR3 DNA sequence: TGTGCCAGCAGCTTACTAGCGGGAGTGGGTGAGCAGTTCTTC.

The table lists this clonotype with a few counts. Germline and junction disagree at one end, which may indicate a read error. The V and J genes are TRBV2 and TRBJ2-5; the match to TRBD2 covers 8 bases. Per germline, CDR1 SNHLY and CDR2 FYNNEI. The CDR3 spans 14 residues. CDR3 residues: CATSDAGGGETQYF. Here the CDR3 DNA reads TGTGCCACCAGTGATGCGGGAGGCGGGGAGACCCAGTACTTC.

A few counts support this clonotype. This chain uses TRBV10-2 with TRBJ2-2, with a possible D match to TRBD2 (5 bases). The germline V gene encodes CDR1 WSHSY and CDR2 SAAADI. The CDR3 sequence is 15 residues long. The V end was cut by 6 bases, the J end by 0 bases, with 11 bases between. CDR3 protein: CASSHPGANTGELFF. The CDR3 nucleotides are TGCGCCAGCAGCCACCCCGGGGCGAACACCGGGGAGCTGTTTTTT.

The V call is TRBV7-2, the J call TRBJ2-5; no clear D gene. Trimming left V 7 bases short and J 1 base short, with 16 bases between. CDR1 is SGHTA, CDR2 FQGNSA, per germline. This CDR3 is 15 amino acids long. The chain's CDR3 is CASTNLPQRQETQYF. The CDR3 nucleotides read TGTGCCAGCACTAACCTTCCTCAGCGCCAAGAGACCCAGTACTTC. Complete variable domain (other parts from reference TRBV7-2 and TRBJ2-5): GAGVSQSPSNKVTEKGKDVELRCDPISGHTALYWYRQSLGQGLEFLIYFQGNSAPDKSGLPSDRFSAERTGGSVSTLTIQRTQQEDSAVYLCASTNLPQRQETQYFGPGTRLLVL.

The genes are TRBV10-3 and TRBJ2-1; 11 bases match TRBD2. The germline gives CDR1 ENHRY, CDR2 SYGVKD. J was trimmed by 7 bases and V by 10 bases; bases with no gene match: 9. The CDR3 length is 14 residues. The CDR3 DNA sequence: TGTGCCACCGCTCGGACTAGCGGGCGTAATGAGCAGTTCTTC. Translation: CATARTSGRNEQFF.

This clonotype was detected a few times. The J gene is TRBJ2-1, the V gene TRBV29-1, with 10 bases aligning to TRBD2. Trimming cost V 6 bases and J 6 bases; bases outside gene matches: 11. Looked up from germline, CDR1 is SQVTM and CDR2 is ANQGSEA. The CDR3 loop spans 15 amino acids. This CDR3 is CSVTKTSGFGNEQFF. CDR3 nucleotides: TGCAGCGTGACCAAGACTAGCGGGTTTGGCAATGAGCAGTTCTTC.

The chain has TRBV5-1 and TRBJ2-7, with TRBD1 matching 8 bases. Germline V gene sequence: CDR1 SGHRS, CDR2 YFSETQ. The trim removed 3 bases at V and 4 bases at J, leaving 12 bases unmatched. The CDR3 has 16 amino acids. As DNA, the CDR3 is TGCGCCAGCAGCTGGGGACAGGCCCGTTCGGGTTACGAGCAGTACTTC. It encodes CASSWGQARSGYEQYF. The full variable domain, with the rest looked up from reference TRBV5-1 and TRBJ2-7, is KAGVTQTPRYLIKTRGQQVTLSCSPISGHRSVSWYQQTPGQGLQFLFEYFSETQRNKGNFPGRFSGRQFSNSRSEMNVSTLELGDSALYLCASSWGQARSGYEQYFGPGTRLTVT.

This chain connects TRBV9 to TRBJ1-4, with D tentatively TRBD1 (5 bases). CDR3 size: 16 residues. V was pared by 0 bases and J by 7 bases, with 16 bases between. Germline CDR1 reads SGDLS; CDR2 reads YYNGEE. DNA for the CDR3: TGTGCCAGCAGCGTAGCGGACACTCCAGGGAGTGAAAAACTGTTTTTT. Its protein is CASSVADTPGSEKLFF.

A few counts support this clonotype. The J gene is TRBJ1-1, the V gene TRBV6-1, with D possibly TRBD1 on 5 matching bases. CDR3 length: 12 amino acids. The germline V and J ends were trimmed by 5 bases and 7 bases, with 11 bases remaining between them. Per germline, CDR1 MNHNS and CDR2 SASEGT. The CDR3 loop reads CASSWGDGEAFF. The CDR3 nucleotides are TGTGCCAGCAGTTGGGGGGACGGTGAAGCTTTCTTT.

This clonotype was counted at least ten times. The chain is built from TRBV14 and TRBJ2-7; TRBD1 matches at 12 bases. Germline assignment: CDR1 SGHDN and CDR2 FVKESK. CDR3 length: 16 residues. Trimming at V came to 4 bases and at J to 7 bases, leaving 11 bases not matched to a gene. The CDR3 sequence: CASSLRTGTGGYEQYF. The CDR3 DNA sequence: TGTGCCAGCAGCCTTCGAACCGGGACAGGGGGCTATGAGCAGTACTTC. Full variable domain (outside the CDR3, taken from reference TRBV14 and TRBJ2-7): EAGVTQFPSHSVIEKGQTVTLRCDPISGHDNLYWYRRVMGKEIKFLLHFVKESKQDESGMPNNRFLAERTGGTYSTLKVQPAELEDSGVYFCASSLRTGTGGYEQYFGPGTRLTVT.

In this sample, this clonotype turned up many times. The CDR3 nucleotides are TGTGCCAGCCGTCGCGGGACCCCAGAGGGAGGGACCCAGTACTTC. As protein: CASRRGTPEGGTQYF. This rearrangement joins TRBV27 to TRBJ2-5; D is perhaps TRBD2 (6 bases). The V gene's germline CDR1 is MNHEY and CDR2 SMNVEV (reference sequence). CDR3 length equals 15 residues. Between the trimmed V and J ends, which lost 8 bases and 7 bases, there was a span of 23 bases.